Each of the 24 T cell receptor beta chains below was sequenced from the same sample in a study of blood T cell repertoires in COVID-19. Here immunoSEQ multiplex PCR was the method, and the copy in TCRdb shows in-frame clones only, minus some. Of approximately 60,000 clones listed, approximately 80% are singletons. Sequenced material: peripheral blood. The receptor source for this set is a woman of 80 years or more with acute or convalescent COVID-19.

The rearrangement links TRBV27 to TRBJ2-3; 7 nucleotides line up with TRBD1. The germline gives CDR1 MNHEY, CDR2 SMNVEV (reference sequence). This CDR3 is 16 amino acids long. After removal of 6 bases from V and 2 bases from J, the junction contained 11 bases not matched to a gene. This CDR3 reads CASSRKQGFDTDTQYF. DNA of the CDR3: TGTGCCAGCAGCCGTAAACAGGGGTTTGACACAGATACGCAGTATTTT.

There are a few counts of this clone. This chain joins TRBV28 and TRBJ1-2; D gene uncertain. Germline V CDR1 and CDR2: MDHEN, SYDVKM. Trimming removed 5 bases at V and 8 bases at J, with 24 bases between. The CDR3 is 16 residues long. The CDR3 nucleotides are TGTGCCAGCAGTCCCCCCCGTCCCCGGTCTGTTTACGGCTACACCTTC. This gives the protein CASSPPRPRSVYGYTF.

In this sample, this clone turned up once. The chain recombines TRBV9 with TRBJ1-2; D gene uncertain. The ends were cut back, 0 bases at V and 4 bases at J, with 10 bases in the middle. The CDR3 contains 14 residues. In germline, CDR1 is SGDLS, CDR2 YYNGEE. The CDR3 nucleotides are TGTGCCAGCAGCGTAGCTTCCACCAGCTATGGCTACACCTTC. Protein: CASSVASTSYGYTF.

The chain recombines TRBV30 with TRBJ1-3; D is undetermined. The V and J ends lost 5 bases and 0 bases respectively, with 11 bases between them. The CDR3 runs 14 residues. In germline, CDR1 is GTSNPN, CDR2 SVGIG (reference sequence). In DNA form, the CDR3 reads TGTGCCTGGGCTCGGGGTTTCTCTGGAAACACCATATATTTT. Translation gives CAWARGFSGNTIYF.

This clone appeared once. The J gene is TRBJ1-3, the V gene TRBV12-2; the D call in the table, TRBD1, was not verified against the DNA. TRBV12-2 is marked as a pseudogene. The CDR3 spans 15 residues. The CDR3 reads CASRLEDRTGNTIYF. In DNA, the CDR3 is TGTGCAAGTCGCTTAGAGGACAGGACGGGAAACACCATATATTTT.

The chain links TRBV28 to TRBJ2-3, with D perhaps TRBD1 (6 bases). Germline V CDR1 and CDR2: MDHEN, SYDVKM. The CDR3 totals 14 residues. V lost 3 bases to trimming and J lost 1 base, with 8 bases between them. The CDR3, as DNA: TGTGCCAGCAGTTTGCCAGGGGGCACAGATACGCAGTATTTT. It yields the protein CASSLPGGTDTQYF.

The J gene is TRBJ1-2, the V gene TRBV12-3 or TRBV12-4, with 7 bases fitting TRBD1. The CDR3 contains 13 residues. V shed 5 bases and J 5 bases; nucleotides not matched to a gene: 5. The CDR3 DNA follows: TGTGCCAGCAGTCAACGGACAGGTTATGGCTACACCTTC. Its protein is CASSQRTGYGYTF.

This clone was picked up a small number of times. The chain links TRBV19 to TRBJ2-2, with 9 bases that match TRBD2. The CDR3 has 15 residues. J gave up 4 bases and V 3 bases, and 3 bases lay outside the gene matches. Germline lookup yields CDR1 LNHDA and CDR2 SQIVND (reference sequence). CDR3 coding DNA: TGTGCCAGTAGTATCGGCGGGGGGGTCACCGGGGAGCTGTTTTTT. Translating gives CASSIGGGVTGELFF.

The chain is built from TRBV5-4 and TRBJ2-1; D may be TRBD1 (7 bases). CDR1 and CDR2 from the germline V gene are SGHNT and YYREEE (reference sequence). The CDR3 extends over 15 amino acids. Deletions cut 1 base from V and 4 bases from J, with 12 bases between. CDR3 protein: CASSLKGAGYNEQFF. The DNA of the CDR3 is TGTGCCAGCAGCTTGAAGGGGGCGGGATACAATGAGCAGTTCTTC.

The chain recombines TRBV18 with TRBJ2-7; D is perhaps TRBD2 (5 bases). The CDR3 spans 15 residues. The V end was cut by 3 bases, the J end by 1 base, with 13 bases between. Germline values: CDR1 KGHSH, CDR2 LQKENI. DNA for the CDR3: TGTGCCAGCTCACCGGGCAGTCGAGGGTCCTACGAGCAGTACTTC. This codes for CASSPGSRGSYEQYF. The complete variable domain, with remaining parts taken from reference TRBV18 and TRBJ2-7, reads NAGVMQNPRHLVRRRGQEARLRCSPMKGHSHVYWYRQLPEEGLKFMVYLQKENIIDESGMPKERFSAEFPKEGPSILRIQQVVRGDSAAYFCASSPGSRGSYEQYFGPGTRLTVT.

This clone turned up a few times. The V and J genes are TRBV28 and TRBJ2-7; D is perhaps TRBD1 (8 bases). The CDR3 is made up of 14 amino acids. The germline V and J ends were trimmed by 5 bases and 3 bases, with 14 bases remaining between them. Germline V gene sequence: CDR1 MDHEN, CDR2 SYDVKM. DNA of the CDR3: TGTGCCAGCAGTACTACAGGGGGGGGCTACGAGCAGTACTTC. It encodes CASSTTGGGYEQYF.

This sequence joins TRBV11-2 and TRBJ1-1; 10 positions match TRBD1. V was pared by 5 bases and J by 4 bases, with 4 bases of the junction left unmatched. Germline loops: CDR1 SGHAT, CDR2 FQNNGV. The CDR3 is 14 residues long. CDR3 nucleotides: TGTGCCAGCAGCCCCAGGACAGGGGGCACTGAAGCTTTCTTT. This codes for CASSPRTGGTEAFF.

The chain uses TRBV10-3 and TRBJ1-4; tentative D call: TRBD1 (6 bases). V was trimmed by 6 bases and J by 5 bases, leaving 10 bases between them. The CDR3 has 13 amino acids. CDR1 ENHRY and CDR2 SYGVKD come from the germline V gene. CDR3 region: CAIRRGQNEKLFF. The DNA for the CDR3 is TGTGCCATCAGAAGAGGACAGAATGAAAAACTGTTTTTT.

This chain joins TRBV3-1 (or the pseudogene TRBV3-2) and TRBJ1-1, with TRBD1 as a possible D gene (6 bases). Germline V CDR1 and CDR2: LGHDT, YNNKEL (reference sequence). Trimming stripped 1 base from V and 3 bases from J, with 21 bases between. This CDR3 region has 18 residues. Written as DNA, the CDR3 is TGTGCCAGCAGCCAAGTAGGGGTGCGGGGGCTTGGGGACACTGAAGCTTTCTTT. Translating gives CASSQVGVRGLGDTEAFF.

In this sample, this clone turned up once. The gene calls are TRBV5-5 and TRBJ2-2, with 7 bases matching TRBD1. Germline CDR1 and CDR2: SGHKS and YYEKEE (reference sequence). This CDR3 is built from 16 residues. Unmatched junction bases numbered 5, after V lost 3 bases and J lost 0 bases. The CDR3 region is CASSSDRVANTGELFF. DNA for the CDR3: TGTGCCAGCAGCTCAGACAGGGTGGCGAACACCGGGGAGCTGTTTTTT.

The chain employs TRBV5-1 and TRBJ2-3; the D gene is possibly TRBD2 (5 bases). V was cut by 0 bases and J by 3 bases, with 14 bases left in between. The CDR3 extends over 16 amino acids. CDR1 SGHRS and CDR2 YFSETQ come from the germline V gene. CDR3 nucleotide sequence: TGCGCCAGCAGCTTGGTGCCAGCGGTGACTACAGATACGCAGTATTTT. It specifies CASSLVPAVTTDTQYF. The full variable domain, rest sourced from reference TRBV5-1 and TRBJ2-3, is KAGVTQTPRYLIKTRGQQVTLSCSPISGHRSVSWYQQTPGQGLQFLFEYFSETQRNKGNFPGRFSGRQFSNSRSEMNVSTLELGDSALYLCASSLVPAVTTDTQYFGPGTRLTVL.

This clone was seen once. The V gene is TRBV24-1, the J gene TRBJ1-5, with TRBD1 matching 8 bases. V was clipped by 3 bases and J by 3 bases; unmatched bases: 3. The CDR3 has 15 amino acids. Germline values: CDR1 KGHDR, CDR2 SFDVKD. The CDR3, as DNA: TGTGCCACCAGTGATGGCAGGGGGCCCAATCAGCCCCAGCATTTT. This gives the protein CATSDGRGPNQPQHF.

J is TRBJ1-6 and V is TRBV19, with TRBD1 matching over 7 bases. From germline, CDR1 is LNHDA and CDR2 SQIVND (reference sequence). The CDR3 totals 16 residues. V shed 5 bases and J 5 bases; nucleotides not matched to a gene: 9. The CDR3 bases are TGTGCCAGTAGTTCCCCTGCCGGGACAGATAATTCACCCCTCCACTTT. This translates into CASSSPAGTDNSPLHF.

The CDR3 protein is CASISSLAGVEQYF. For the CDR3, the DNA is TGTGCCAGCATATCATCGCTAGCGGGAGTCGAGCAGTACTTC. The V and J genes are TRBV6-6 and TRBJ2-7; TRBD2 matches at 10 bases. J gave up 6 bases and V 7 bases, and 9 bases lay outside the gene matches. Germline CDR1 is MNHNY and CDR2 is SVGAGI (reference sequence). The CDR3 runs 14 residues.

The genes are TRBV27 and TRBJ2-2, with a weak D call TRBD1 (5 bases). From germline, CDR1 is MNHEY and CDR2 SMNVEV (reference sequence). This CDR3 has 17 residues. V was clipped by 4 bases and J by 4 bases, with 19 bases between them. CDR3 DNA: TGTGCCAGCAGTTCCCTCGACAGCCCTCGCTTCACCGGGGAGCTGTTTTTT. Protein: CASSSLDSPRFTGELFF.

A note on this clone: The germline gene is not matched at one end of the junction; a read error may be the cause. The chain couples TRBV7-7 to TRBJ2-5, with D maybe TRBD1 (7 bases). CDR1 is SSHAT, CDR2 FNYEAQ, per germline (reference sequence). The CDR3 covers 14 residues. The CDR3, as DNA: TGTGCTAGCAGCGCCAGGGGGGCCGGGGAGACCCAGTACTTC. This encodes CASSARGAGETQYF. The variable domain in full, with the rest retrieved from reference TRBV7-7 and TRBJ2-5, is GAGVSQSPRYKVTKRGQDVTLRCDPISSHATLYWYQQALGQGPEFLTYFNYEAQPDKSGLPSDRFSAERPEGSISTLTIQRTEQRDSAMYRCASSARGAGETQYFGPGTRLLVL.

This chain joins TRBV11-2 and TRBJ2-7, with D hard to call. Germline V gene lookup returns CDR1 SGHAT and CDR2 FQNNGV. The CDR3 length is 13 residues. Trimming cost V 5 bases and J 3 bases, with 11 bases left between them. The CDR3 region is CASSIYRDYEQYF. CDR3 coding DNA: TGTGCCAGCAGCATCTACAGAGACTACGAGCAGTACTTC.

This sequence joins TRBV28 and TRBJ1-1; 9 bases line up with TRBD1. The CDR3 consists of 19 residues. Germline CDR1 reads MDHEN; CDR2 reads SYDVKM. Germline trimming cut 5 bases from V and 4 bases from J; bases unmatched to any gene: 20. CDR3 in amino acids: CASSPRDRVVLGRGTEAFF. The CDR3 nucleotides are TGTGCCAGCAGTCCGAGGGACAGGGTCGTTCTCGGGCGGGGCACTGAAGCTTTCTTT. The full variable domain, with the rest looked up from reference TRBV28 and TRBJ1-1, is DVKVTQSSRYLVKRTGEKVFLECVQDMDHENMFWYRQDPGLGLRLIYFSYDVKMKEKGDIPEGYSVSREKKERFSLILESASTNQTSMYLCASSPRDRVVLGRGTEAFFGQGTRLTVV.

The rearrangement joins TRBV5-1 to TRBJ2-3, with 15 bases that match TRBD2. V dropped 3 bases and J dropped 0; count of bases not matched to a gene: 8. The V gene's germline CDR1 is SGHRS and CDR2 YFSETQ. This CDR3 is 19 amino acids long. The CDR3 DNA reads TGCGCCAGCAGCTCGGGACTAGCGGGAGGCCGGGGGAGCACAGATACGCAGTATTTT. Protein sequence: CASSSGLAGGRGSTDTQYF.